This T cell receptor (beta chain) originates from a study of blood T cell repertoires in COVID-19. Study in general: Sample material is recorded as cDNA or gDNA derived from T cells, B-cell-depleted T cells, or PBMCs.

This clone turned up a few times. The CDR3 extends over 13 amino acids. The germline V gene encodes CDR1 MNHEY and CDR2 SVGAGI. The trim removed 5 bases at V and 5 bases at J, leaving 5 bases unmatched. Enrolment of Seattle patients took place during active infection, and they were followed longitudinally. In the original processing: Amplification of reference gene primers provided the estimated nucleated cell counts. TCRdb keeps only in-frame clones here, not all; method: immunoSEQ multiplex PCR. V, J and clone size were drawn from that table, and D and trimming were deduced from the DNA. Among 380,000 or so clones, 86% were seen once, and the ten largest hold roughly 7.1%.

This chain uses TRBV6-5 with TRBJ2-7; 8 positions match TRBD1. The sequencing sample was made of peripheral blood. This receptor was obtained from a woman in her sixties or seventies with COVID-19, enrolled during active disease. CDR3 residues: CASSIGQGHEQYF. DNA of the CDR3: TGTGCCAGCAGTATCGGACAGGGCCACGAGCAGTACTTC.